These 15 T cell receptor beta chains came from one sample sequenced in a study of T cell responses to AZD1222 COVID-19 vaccine. Produced via immunoSEQ multiplex PCR; TCRdb's table is partial and in-frame only. Of about 150,000 clones in the sample, 93% were seen once. The sample consisted of peripheral blood, taken on day 0 of AZD1222 vaccination. Receptor source: an adult in good health.

The chain recombines TRBV10-1 with TRBJ2-7; D is unresolved. Trimming removed 4 bases from V and 2 bases from J, with 12 bases in between. The V gene's germline CDR1 is WNHNN and CDR2 SYGVQD (reference sequence). The CDR3 is made up of 14 amino acids. CDR3 in DNA: TGCGCCAGCAGTGCTGCTCGGAACCCCTACGAGCAGTACTTC. As protein: CASSAARNPYEQYF.

The rearrangement uses TRBV4-1 and TRBJ1-1, with no clear D. The ends were cut back, 1 base at V and 3 bases at J, with 6 bases in the middle. The CDR3 covers 13 residues. Germline assignment: CDR1 MGHRA and CDR2 YSYEKL. CDR3: CASSQGWDTEAFF. CDR3 DNA: TGCGCCAGCAGCCAAGGCTGGGACACTGAAGCTTTCTTT.

The genes are TRBV6-6 and TRBJ1-2; D is ambiguous. This CDR3 is 16 amino acids long. The germline CDR1 and CDR2 sequences are MNHNY and SVGAGI (reference sequence). V dropped 2 bases and J dropped 1 base, with 14 bases sitting between them. CDR3 residues: CASSYRAGAVNYGYTF. The CDR3, as DNA: TGTGCCAGCAGTTACCGGGCAGGAGCCGTTAACTATGGCTACACCTTC.

J is TRBJ2-3 and V is TRBV28; 7 positions match TRBD1. Germline V CDR1 and CDR2: MDHEN, SYDVKM. J gave up 3 bases and V 4 bases, and 1 base lay outside the gene matches. The CDR3 length is 13 residues. CDR3 region: CASSYRGTDTQYF. The CDR3 nucleotides read TGTGCCAGCAGTTACAGGGGTACAGATACGCAGTATTTT. The whole variable domain, remainder taken from reference TRBV28 and TRBJ2-3, is DVKVTQSSRYLVKRTGEKVFLECVQDMDHENMFWYRQDPGLGLRLIYFSYDVKMKEKGDIPEGYSVSREKKERFSLILESASTNQTSMYLCASSYRGTDTQYFGPGTRLTVL.

The chain links TRBV30 to TRBJ2-7; D is possibly TRBD1 or TRBD2 (5 bases each). Trimming removed 3 bases at V and 2 bases at J, with 17 bases between. The germline V gene encodes CDR1 GTSNPN and CDR2 SVGIG (reference sequence). CDR3 size: 15 residues. CDR3 sequence reads: CAWRRTGPITYEQYF. The CDR3 DNA sequence: TGTGCCTGGAGGCGCACGGGACCGATAACCTACGAGCAGTACTTC.

J is TRBJ1-1 and V is TRBV20-1, with a weak D call TRBD1 (6 bases). The germline V and J ends were trimmed by 1 base and 8 bases, with 8 bases remaining between them. Germline V gene sequence: CDR1 DFQATT, CDR2 SNEGSKA (reference sequence). This CDR3 has 11 residues. In DNA form, the CDR3 reads TGCAGTGCTAGAGGGGGGGCGGAAGCTTTCTTT. Translation: CSARGGAEAFF.

In its sample, this clone was seen once. The rearrangement links TRBV5-1 to TRBJ1-4, with TRBD1 as a possible D gene (5 bases). Per the germline V gene, CDR1 is SGHRS and CDR2 is YFSETQ. V gave up 0 bases and J gave up 0 bases, with 9 bases separating them. The CDR3 contains 16 residues. In nucleotides, the CDR3 is TGCGCCAGCAGCTTGGATGGGGACGCAACTAATGAAAAACTGTTTTTT. As protein: CASSLDGDATNEKLFF.

The chain employs TRBV18 and TRBJ2-3; 7 nucleotides agree with TRBD2. The CDR3 totals 16 residues. In germline, CDR1 is KGHSH, CDR2 LQKENI. V was clipped by 2 bases and J by 1 base; unmatched bases: 6. The CDR3 bases are TGTGCCAGCTCACCATTGACTAGCTGGGGCACAGATACGCAGTATTTT. This codes for CASSPLTSWGTDTQYF.

This chain uses TRBV28 with TRBJ2-7, with a possible D match to TRBD1 (7 bases). CDR3 length equals 15 residues. V was cut by 6 bases and J by 7 bases, with 22 bases left in between. Germline assignment: CDR1 MDHEN and CDR2 SYDVKM. CDR3 protein: CASSYLQGGSGEQYF. CDR3 bases: TGTGCCAGCAGCTACCTTCAGGGGGGCTCGGGTGAGCAGTACTTC.

The chain is built from TRBV5-1 and TRBJ1-2; no clear D gene. Germline CDR1 SGHRS, CDR2 YFSETQ. Trimming cost V 2 bases and J 2 bases, with 7 bases left between them. CDR3 length equals 13 residues. Here the CDR3 reads CASSLQPNYGYTF. CDR3 DNA sequence: TGCGCCAGCAGCTTACAGCCGAACTATGGCTACACCTTC.

This chain links TRBV24-1 with TRBJ2-3, with TRBD2 matching 8 bases. The CDR3 is 16 amino acids. V shed 5 bases and J 2 bases; nucleotides not matched to a gene: 8. Germline CDR1 and CDR2: KGHDR and SFDVKD. The CDR3 DNA reads TGTGCCACCAGTGCAACTAGCGGAGCCTTCACAGATACGCAGTATTTT. Translation: CATSATSGAFTDTQYF.

This chain joins TRBV19 and TRBJ2-2; D gene uncertain. Germline V gene lookup returns CDR1 LNHDA and CDR2 SQIVND (reference sequence). CDR3 size: 15 residues. V was shortened by 0 bases and J by 2 bases, with 7 bases between the two germline ends. The CDR3 DNA sequence: TGTGCCAGTAGTATAGACATCTTAAACACCGGGGAGCTGTTTTTT. Amino acid sequence: CASSIDILNTGELFF.

The CDR3 nucleotides are TGTGCCAGTCAAACCGGGACAGGGGTGGGAGAGCAGTACTTC. This encodes CASQTGTGVGEQYF. This chain joins TRBV6-5 and TRBJ2-7; 10 bases map to TRBD1. CDR3 length equals 14 residues. V was clipped by 9 bases and J by 7 bases; unmatched bases: 12. Germline assignment: CDR1 MNHEY and CDR2 SVGAGI.

This clone appeared a single time. V usage is TRBV7-8 and J usage is TRBJ2-7; TRBD1 matches at 9 bases. The CDR3 length is 14 residues. The V gene's germline CDR1 is SGHVS and CDR2 FQNEAQ. J gave up 4 bases and V 0 bases, and 1 base lay outside the gene matches. DNA for the CDR3: TGTGCCAGCAGCTTAGCGGACAGGGGTTACGAGCAGTACTTC. Protein product: CASSLADRGYEQYF. Full variable domain (remainder filled in from reference TRBV7-8 and TRBJ2-7): GAGVSQSPRYKVAKRGQDVALRCDPISGHVSLFWYQQALGQGPEFLTYFQNEAQLDKSGLPSDRFFAERPEGSVSTLKIQRTQQEDSAVYLCASSLADRGYEQYFGPGTRLTVT.

Notes on this clone: One end of the junction varies from germline; a read error may be responsible. DNA of the CDR3: TGCGCCACCAGCCAACTCCCGGACAGGGGAATAGGAAACACCATATATTTT. The encoded protein is CATSQLPDRGIGNTIYF. V usage is TRBV4-1 and J usage is TRBJ1-3; 9 bases align to TRBD1. This CDR3 has 17 amino acids. Germline CDR1 reads MGHRA; CDR2 reads YSYEKL.